These 5 T cell receptor beta chains were all obtained from the same sample, sequenced in a study of monozygotic twins with inflammatory bowel disease. TCRdb re-called the 5' RACE reads and gives one entry per CDR3 protein, without DNA. The sample spans approximately 400,000 distinct CDR3 sequences; the ten largest clones claim approximately 2.3%. Sequenced input: blood. Source of these receptors: a human donor with ulcerative colitis or Crohn's disease, or a healthy co-twin of an affected twin (not recorded which).

This CDR3 is CASSRTGATNEKLFF. The chain employs TRBV18 and TRBJ1-4; no DNA is available, so the TRBD1 call from TCRdb remains unchecked. The CDR3 contains 15 residues. The germline V gene has CDR1 KGHSH and CDR2 LQKENI.

The CDR3 spells CASSLPTGNRYTF. The V gene is TRBV5-6, the J gene TRBJ1-2; checking the TCRdb D call of TRBD1 is not possible without DNA. Germline loops: CDR1 SGHDT, CDR2 YYEEEE. This CDR3 is 13 amino acids long.

The V gene is TRBV27, the J gene TRBJ1-6; TCRdb's D call, TRBD1, is unchecked because there is no DNA. Germline loops: CDR1 MNHEY, CDR2 SMNVEV (reference sequence). The CDR3 covers 16 residues. CDR3 protein: CASRTTGTGWNSPLHF.

The rearrangement links TRBV2 to TRBJ2-1; no DNA is available, so the TRBD2 call from TCRdb remains unchecked. Germline CDR1 and CDR2: SNHLY and FYNNEI. The CDR3 length is 16 residues. The CDR3 region is CASSESGRGGQGEQFF.

The genes are TRBV4-2 and TRBJ2-3; without DNA, the TCRdb call of TRBD2 cannot be checked. CDR1 is LGHNA, CDR2 YNFKEQ, per germline. The CDR3 loop spans 16 amino acids. CDR3 protein: CASSQEIAGGADTQYF.